These 22 T cell receptor beta chains were all obtained from the same sample, sequenced in a study of identical twins. TCRdb re-called the 5' RACE reads through MiXCR, storing one row per CDR3 protein. The sample shows 200,000 or so distinct CDR3 sequences, 6.5% to 8.5% of them seen only once. These sequences were also reported in another study, on yellow fever vaccine responses in identical twins.

The sequenced sample was memory (CD45RO+) T cells sorted from blood. These receptors came from a young woman in good health.

The chain employs TRBV7-9 and TRBJ2-3; D call uncertain. The V gene's germline CDR1 is SEHNR and CDR2 FQNEAQ (reference sequence). Trimming removed 4 bases at V and 6 bases at J, with 8 bases between. The CDR3 is 12 amino acids. The CDR3, as DNA: TGTGCCAGCAGCTCTCAGCAGGATACGCAGTATTTT. Its protein is CASSSQQDTQYF.

This clonotype was recorded at least ten times. The chain carries TRBV5-1 and TRBJ2-3; TRBD1 aligns across 7 bases. The CDR3 loop spans 16 amino acids. Per germline, CDR1 SGHRS and CDR2 YFSETQ. The trim removed 4 bases at V and 1 base at J, leaving 9 bases unmatched. The CDR3 coding sequence is TGCGCCAGCAGCCCGACCACAGGGGCACGCACAGATACGCAGTATTTT. This codes for CASSPTTGARTDTQYF.

This clonotype was seen repeatedly, ten times or more. The genes are TRBV20-1 and TRBJ2-5; D is perhaps TRBD1 or TRBD2 (5 bases each). Germline CDR1 DFQATT, CDR2 SNEGSKA (reference sequence). The V and J ends lost 5 bases and 5 bases respectively, with 18 bases between them. The CDR3 spans 14 residues. In nucleotides, the CDR3 is TGCAGTGCTCGGGGCGTCTCCCCCACTGAGACCCAGTACTTC. Translation gives CSARGVSPTETQYF.

The chain has TRBV5-1 and TRBJ2-1, with 11 bases identical to TRBD1. Trimming cost V 3 bases and J 6 bases; bases outside gene matches: 5. There are 15 residues in the CDR3. Looked up from germline, CDR1 is SGHRS and CDR2 is YFSETQ. CDR3 region: CASSWIGTGGNEQFF. The CDR3 region has the DNA TGCGCCAGCAGCTGGATTGGGACAGGGGGCAATGAGCAGTTCTTC.

This clonotype was counted many times. This chain connects TRBV10-2 to TRBJ2-7, with 10 bases matching TRBD1. Germline CDR1 and CDR2: WSHSY and SAAADI. After removal of 0 bases from V and 4 bases from J, the junction contained 0 bases not matched to a gene. The CDR3 extends over 14 amino acids. The DNA for the CDR3 is TGCGCCAGCAGTGAGTCGGGACAGGGGTACGAGCAGTACTTC. As protein: CASSESGQGYEQYF.

V gene TRBV20-1 combines with J gene TRBJ2-2, with D perhaps matching TRBD2 (5 bases). V was shortened by 2 bases and J by 7 bases, with 17 bases between the two germline ends. Per the germline V gene, CDR1 is DFQATT and CDR2 is SNEGSKA (reference sequence). There are 15 residues in the CDR3. CDR3 bases: TGCAGTGCTAGAACCCGCCGGCTAGCCGGCGGGGAGCTGTTTTTT. It encodes CSARTRRLAGGELFF.

This clonotype was picked up many times. This chain connects TRBV6-5 to TRBJ1-5; D possibly corresponds to TRBD1 (5 bases). The germline V gene has CDR1 MNHEY and CDR2 SVGAGI. The CDR3 is made up of 15 amino acids. V shed 0 bases and J shed 1 base, with 7 bases lying between them. The CDR3 bases are TGTGCCAGCAGTTACTCAGCAGGGAGCAATCAGCCCCAGCATTTT. The encoded protein is CASSYSAGSNQPQHF.

This clonotype was counted ten times or more. V is TRBV7-9 and J is TRBJ2-3; perhaps D is TRBD1 or TRBD2 (5 bases each). With 5 bases removed from V and 7 bases from J, the gap between germline ends came to 13 bases. Germline-derived CDR1 and CDR2 are SEHNR and FQNEAQ (reference sequence). The CDR3 length is 13 residues. The CDR3 region is CASSPGPGNTQYF. DNA for the CDR3: TGTGCCAGCAGCCCGGGACCCGGGAATACGCAGTATTTT.

The chain links TRBV6-1 to TRBJ1-6, with 7 nucleotides matching TRBD1. The germline CDR1 and CDR2 sequences are MNHNS and SASEGT. With 8 bases clipped from V and 9 bases from J, the junction kept 7 bases outside the gene matches. This CDR3 has 13 amino acids. Written as DNA, the CDR3 is TGTGCCAGCCGGGACAGCTACAGTTCACCCCTCCACTTT. Translation gives CASRDSYSSPLHF.

The table lists this clonotype with a few counts. The chain uses TRBV7-2 and TRBJ1-1, with TRBD1 as a possible D gene (5 bases). The CDR3 extends over 17 amino acids. Trimming shortened V by 2 bases and J by 0 bases, and 16 bases separated the two germline ends. Germline loops: CDR1 SGHTA, CDR2 FQGNSA. CDR3 in DNA: TGTGCCAGCAGCTTACGGCCGTTGGGGACCCTGAACACTGAAGCTTTCTTT. Translation gives CASSLRPLGTLNTEAFF.

This clonotype was counted at least ten times. The chain couples TRBV29-1 to TRBJ2-7, with D unclear. The CDR3 consists of 14 residues. Trimming cost V 6 bases and J 0 bases, with 15 bases left between them. Germline CDR1 is SQVTM and CDR2 is ANQGSEA. The CDR3 region has the DNA TGCAGCGTAATCTCGGAGAGGCGCTCCTACGAGCAGTACTTC. Translating it yields CSVISERRSYEQYF.

The sample holds many counts of this clonotype. V usage is TRBV5-1 and J usage is TRBJ1-5; 8 bases agree with TRBD1. This CDR3 comprises 15 residues. Trimming removed 4 bases from V and 7 bases from J; junction bases left unmatched: 10. Germline values: CDR1 SGHRS, CDR2 YFSETQ. This chain's CDR3 is CASSPTGTGGQPQHF. The DNA for the CDR3 is TGCGCCAGCAGCCCGACAGGGACAGGCGGCCAGCCCCAGCATTTT.

This clonotype was observed a handful of times. The chain uses TRBV7-2 and TRBJ2-1; no clear D gene. V gave up 3 bases and J gave up 6 bases, with 6 bases separating them. The CDR3 is made up of 12 amino acids. CDR1 and CDR2 from the germline V gene are SGHTA and FQGNSA. CDR3 nucleotides: TGTGCCAGCAGCTTGGCAGCCAATGAGCAGTTCTTC. Its protein is CASSLAANEQFF.

This clonotype was observed at least ten times. J is TRBJ2-7 and V is TRBV29-1; TRBD1 agrees at 8 bases. This CDR3 is 12 amino acids long. V gave up 5 bases and J gave up 6 bases; unmatched junction bases: 6. Germline loops: CDR1 SQVTM, CDR2 ANQGSEA. CDR3 residues: CSVQGARREQYF. DNA for the CDR3: TGCAGCGTTCAGGGGGCGCGTCGCGAGCAGTACTTC.

This clonotype was seen ten or more times. The V call is TRBV4-2, the J call TRBJ2-7; tentatively, D is TRBD1 or TRBD2 (6 bases each). Germline V gene sequence: CDR1 LGHNA, CDR2 YNFKEQ. CDR3 length equals 18 residues. Trimming removed 0 bases at V and 2 bases at J, with 20 bases between. The CDR3 here is CASSQDLDVQGRTYEQYF. CDR3 nucleotides: TGTGCCAGCAGCCAAGATCTAGATGTCCAGGGGAGGACCTACGAGCAGTACTTC.

This clonotype was seen a few times. The rearrangement uses TRBV7-2 and TRBJ2-2, with D perhaps TRBD2 (6 bases). Germline loops: CDR1 SGHTA, CDR2 FQGNSA. V was trimmed by 5 bases and J by 7 bases, leaving 20 bases between them. The length of the CDR3 is 16 residues. As DNA, the CDR3 is TGTGCCAGCAGCCCGGGACTGCTCCTAAAAGGCGGGGAGCTGTTTTTT. Its protein product is CASSPGLLLKGGELFF.

About this clonotype itself: At one end the junction does not follow the germline gene, possibly because of a read error. The chain joins TRBV6-5 to TRBJ2-1; perhaps TRBD1 as D (5 bases). The germline V gene encodes CDR1 MNHEY and CDR2 SVGAGI. The CDR3 extends over 13 amino acids. This CDR3 reads CVSSSHPGNEQFF. The DNA of the CDR3 is TGTGTCAGCAGTTCCCATCCAGGGAATGAGCAGTTCTTC.

This clonotype came up many times. The chain links TRBV9 to TRBJ1-3, with 8 bases identical to TRBD1. The germline V gene encodes CDR1 SGDLS and CDR2 YYNGEE. V was pared by 3 bases and J by 4 bases, with 3 bases of the junction left unmatched. The CDR3 has 14 residues. The CDR3 nucleotides read TGTGCCAGCAGCGCCCGGGACAGGGGAAACACCATATATTTT. It specifies CASSARDRGNTIYF.

The gene calls are TRBV20-1 and TRBJ2-1; 8 bases match TRBD2. V was clipped by 6 bases and J by 4 bases; unmatched bases: 11. The length of the CDR3 is 15 residues. From germline, CDR1 is DFQATT and CDR2 SNEGSKA (reference sequence). The CDR3 here is CSAPPPGTRYNEQFF. The DNA of the CDR3 is TGCAGTGCGCCACCCCCCGGGACTAGGTACAATGAGCAGTTCTTC.

This clonotype appeared a few times. The genes are TRBV6-5 and TRBJ2-1; possibly TRBD1 for D (6 bases). Germline V CDR1 and CDR2: MNHEY, SVGAGI. V lost 0 bases to trimming and J lost 7 bases, with 16 bases between them. The CDR3 contains 16 residues. The CDR3 reads CASSYSGTTLENEQFF. For the CDR3, the DNA is TGTGCCAGCAGTTACTCAGGGACAACCTTGGAGAATGAGCAGTTCTTC.

This clonotype was counted at least ten times. The chain combines TRBV29-1 with TRBJ2-1; D is unresolved. The CDR3 consists of 12 residues. CDR1 SQVTM and CDR2 ANQGSEA come from the germline V gene. Between the trimmed V and J ends, which lost 4 bases and 9 bases, there was a span of 13 bases. The CDR3 DNA reads TGCAGCGTTGTTCGGCTATCTATTGAGCAGTTCTTC. This gives the protein CSVVRLSIEQFF.

The table lists this clonotype with many counts. The chain carries TRBV7-9 and TRBJ2-7; TRBD2 aligns across 10 bases. The CDR3 extends over 14 amino acids. From germline, CDR1 is SEHNR and CDR2 FQNEAQ (reference sequence). V was clipped by 5 bases and J by 3 bases; unmatched bases: 4. The CDR3 DNA reads TGTGCCAGCAGCCTCCGGACTAGCGGCTACGAGCAGTACTTC. It is translated as CASSLRTSGYEQYF.